This T cell receptor beta chain was identified in a study of neoadjuvant anti-PD-1 for oral cavity cancer. The wider study: Non-progressing patients received a fourth nivolumab dose near day 43, then surgery on days 50-56.

Points on this clone: A read error may account for a junction end that differs from germline.

Six replicates per PBMC sample, mostly from roughly 450 ng of genomic DNA. Here immunoSEQ multiplex PCR was the method, and the copy in TCRdb shows in-frame clones only, minus some. The sample contains 8,500 to 10,000 clones, 55% to 75% of which appear only once. Time point: after neoadjuvant nivolumab, at surgical resection. Patients were newly diagnosed with stage II-IVA oral cavity squamous cell carcinoma without prior systemic or radiation treatment. Patients had HPV-negative, locally advanced oral cavity squamous cell carcinoma. The CDR3 spans 11 residues. CDR1 and CDR2 from the germline V gene are SGHDT and YYEEEE.

The V call is TRBV5-6, the J call TRBJ2-7; D could derive from TRBD1 or TRBD2 (6 bases each). The sequences come from PBMCs, collected after nivolumab (anti-PD-1) treatment. The source is a person aged 35 to 85 with oral cavity squamous cell carcinoma. The CDR3 spells CASSGNSGDIF. Written as DNA, the CDR3 is TGTGCCAGCAGCGGCAACTCGGGGGACATTTTC.